This TCR beta chain came from a study of cytomegalovirus exposure and HLA in healthy donors (TCRdb year 2017). Background for the entire study: In an earlier analysis of 587 of the donors, 276 Gb of sequence data and some 100 million unique TCR beta sequences from about 179 million T cells were reported. An early release that covered about 640 HLA-typed donors contained about 300 gigabases of sequencing data and 70 million to 100 million unique TCR sequences. Of the roughly 400 genotyped donors, around 81% fell in the genetic ancestry cluster associated with self-reported Caucasian donors. The aim of the study was to test whether cataloging public T cell receptors could identify signatures of past pathogen exposure. The T cell repertoires of under 700 subjects were profiled by immunosequencing and related to cytomegalovirus serostatus. Along with the approximately 600-subject first cohort, a separate validation cohort of around 120 different subjects was used. High-throughput TCR immunosequencing, statistical association of individual TCRs with disease status, and machine learning were combined to predict cytomegalovirus infection status. In a later analysis, previously published TCR beta repertoires from 500 to 750 donors were re-analyzed and high-resolution HLA genotyping was added so that TCR occurrence patterns could be studied. Rather than using new phenotypic data, the later analysis identified candidate immune exposures from TCR beta sequences and from how often those sequences occurred across donors. An earlier analysis of 587 of the donors used high-throughput TCR beta sequencing to judge whether each TCR beta V gene segment behaved as functional or pseudogenic. Donor age, sex, ethnicity and CMV serostatus were compiled together with the repertoire data. In a later genetic analysis, genome-wide SNP genotypes for about 55% of the roughly 670 donors were used, and that subset was treated as a discovery cohort. All discovery cohort repertoires had been generated on a single sequencing platform. HLA typing covered class I and class II loci at four-digit resolution. The number of donors typed differed by locus, with roughly 620-640 for A, B, C, DRB1 and DQB1, more than 500 for DQA1, 606 for DPA1, and approximately 470 for DPB1. Because of strong linkage in the cohort, 5 or 6 DR-DQ haplotypes were treated as single units for association and clustering. Among about 400 genotyped donors of the cohort, an average of around 220,000 unique TCR beta nucleotide sequences was sequenced per donor, of which about 19% were non-productive. Broader findings and caveats from the paper: In a later genetic analysis, a missense DCLRE1C variant was associated with V-gene and J-gene trimming of TCR beta chains, and the association was replicated in an independent cohort. The sequencing pipeline was judged likely to have produced a cluster of highly shared sequence variants as a technical artifact. The classifier was reported to diagnose cytomegalovirus status with high specificity and sensitivity in both the original cohort and the validation cohort. Linkage disequilibrium might explain the correlated functional status among segregating V segments, but an unknown experimental factor could not be excluded. Because counts were too low, about 18 rarely observed V segments, including chromosome 9 orphons, were excluded from the earlier analysis of around 590 of the donors. For the cohort, immune exposure information was limited to CMV serostatus. Specific HLA alleles were associated with 16,951 TCR beta sequences at a false discovery rate of 0.05 in a later analysis. Because HLA typing was unavailable for some donors at each locus, only the typed subset was used in association tests. A later analysis found that HLA-associated TCR beta chains were more clonally expanded and had lower generation probabilities than equally common non-associated chains. Only TCR beta chains were sequenced in this cohort, and the absence of alpha or paired-chain data limited detectable features. The authors suggested that the approach could potentially be generalized to other disease states and immunological phenotypes. Compared with the 666-donor mean, donors in an Asian-associated ancestry cluster had fewer N-insertions in productive TCRs, according to a later genetic analysis. An earlier analysis of 450 to 750 of the donors showed that most TCR beta V segments appeared in productive rearrangements either about 87% or about 30% of the time, which broadly matched IMGT annotations. The study listed 150 to 200 TCR beta chains as associated with cytomegalovirus. Some IMGT-functional V segments, including TRBV6-2 and TRBV6-3, could not be distinguished by the 87-base-pair reads and were therefore excluded. A further reported finding was that TCR beta sequences accurately predicted the HLA-A and HLA-B alleles for most subjects in the first cohort. A later analysis found that TCR association rates varied across HLA loci, with DRB1 alleles showing the most associated TCRs and HLA-C alleles the fewest. Most TCR sequences were seen in very few donors, while some public TCRs were found in many individuals. According to a later analysis, most CMV-associated TCR beta chains appeared to be HLA-restricted, and the HLA associations seemed to be driven largely by CMV exposure. In vitro tests confirmed that a few of the cytomegalovirus-associated TCR beta chains recognize cytomegalovirus antigens. Sequencing depth was assumed to be roughly uniform across donors in the presence/absence analyses, though that assumption may not hold. When HLA alleles, especially DR and DQ, strongly co-occurred, TCR associations were difficult to assign to individual alleles. According to a later analysis, parvovirus B19, influenza, CMV and Epstein-Barr virus appeared linked to several top co-occurrence clusters.

As to this clone: Its antigen has not been determined. No clone much larger than this one lies a single base away; base qualities are absent.

Library preparation was by the immunoSEQ multiplex PCR assay. For the multiplex PCR, a mixture combining 60 forward primers for TCR Vbeta segments and 13 reverse primers for TCR Jbeta segments was used. The CDR3 region of rearranged TCR beta genes was amplified from genomic DNA by a multiplex PCR assay. Amplified TCR beta libraries were sequenced as 87-base-pair reads on the Illumina HiSeq System. Per the original workflow: A later analysis counted about 76 million unique TCR beta chains across the 700 or so repertoires, and some 11 million of these chains were shared by at least two donors. To remove PCR and sequencing errors, raw reads were error-corrected and collapsed into unique sequences using a nearest-neighbor algorithm that merged closely related sequences. V, D and J gene segments were assigned by aligning CDR3 sequences to IMGT reference sequences. For a sequence to be retained, a match of at least six nucleotides to both a V gene segment and a J gene segment was required. Rearrangements were called productive when the CDR3 lacked stop codons and stayed in frame with V and J; all others were non-productive. Following IMGT convention, CDR3 was defined as the stretch from the second conserved V-encoded cysteine up to the conserved J-encoded phenylalanine. The earlier analysis of 500 to 750 of the donors excluded any sequence lacking an unambiguous match to a single V gene segment. In an earlier analysis of several hundred of the donors, V segments were called functional above 56.7% productive rearrangements and were called segregating when the between-donor standard deviation exceeded 5%. A statistical classification framework was developed to diagnose cytomegalovirus status using the catalog of TCR beta chain sequences. In a later analysis, V and J genes were assigned by comparing TCR nucleotide sequences against IMGT/GENE-DB human TR gene sequences. In a later analysis, CDR3 sequences and most-parsimonious VDJ recombination scenarios were assigned using the TCRdist pipeline. In a later analysis, every TCR beta chain was defined by the combination of its CDR3 amino acid sequence and its V-gene family, and reads without a unique V-gene family were dropped. A later analysis removed 592 highly shared, low-generation-probability nucleotide sequences to deal with suspected cross-contamination and a sequencing artifact. In a later analysis, a clonal expansion index for each public chain was calculated from normalized within-repertoire ranks of inferred template counts. In a later analysis, generation probabilities were computed with a VDJ recombination model fitted to out-of-frame rearrangements, and the resulting probabilities were checked against IGoR. Hypergeometric tests were used in a later analysis to score TCR-TCR, TCR-HLA and TCR-CMV co-occurrence, with a repertoire-size bias correction applied to the TCR pairs. A later analysis estimated false discovery rates by permuting HLA or CMV assignments 20 times. A later analysis grouped co-occurring TCRs with DBSCAN, adding TCRdist sequence similarity when clustering within HLA-allele-positive subsets. Co-occurrence clustering excluded repertoires with fewer than 30,000 or more than 120,000 public chains, plus five with anomalous nucleotide sharing. TCRdb mirrors the immuneACCESS table, restricted to in-frame sequences. Some clones are absent from its copies; in checked studies, under half trace to an unresolved V gene, and the reason for the others is unknown. Clone size and V and J calls were adopted from that table, with D and trimming inferred from the DNA. For this sample there are 200,000 to 250,000 clones; about three quarters appear just once. Around 1.8% of the sample is taken by the ten largest.

V trim: 4 bases; J trim: 3 bases; unmatched bases: 10. Including cysteine and phenylalanine, the CDR3 has 16 amino acids. Only the CDR3 region is kept as DNA, spanning 48 bases read in frame from base 1. From a lookup of the germline V gene (reference sequence), CDR1 and CDR2 are GTSNPN and SVGIG. The cohort was made up of approximately 670 healthy bone marrow donors. At the time of sampling, all cohort members were nominally healthy, though unrecorded immune exposures were likely present. The donor tested CMV seronegative, placing the donor among the 300 to 450 seronegative members of the cohort. A peripheral blood sample was collected from each donor, and TCR beta sequencing was performed on peripheral blood mononuclear cells. The Qiagen DNeasy Blood Extraction Kit was used to extract genomic DNA from the blood cell samples.

The sample was PBMCs. The TCR comes from a man between 18 and 29 years old in good health and CMV-seronegative. The receptor chain draws on TRBV30 and TRBJ1-2; the junction holds 11 bases that match TRBD1. The CDR3 region: CAWKGGDRGIYYGYTF. The DNA sequence is given as TGTGCCTGGAAAGGAGGGGACAGGGGGATATACTATGGCTACACCTTC.